This TCR beta chain was retrieved from a study of T cells in Graves' hyperthyroidism and ophthalmopathy. The CDR3 regions of TCR beta were amplified from RNA transcripts. HTBI primers were the set used in a first-round RT-PCR of the TCR CDR3. MiXCR, applied by TCRdb to the multiplex PCR reads, yields one record per CDR3 protein. The top ten clones hold around 30% of a sample with 200,000 to 250,000 distinct CDR3 sequences, about a sixth of them seen once. The sequenced sample was blood. The sequence derives from a young woman with Graves' ophthalmopathy.

CDR3 loop: CSARDLGATNEKLFF. The CDR3, as DNA: TGCAGTGCTAGAGATTTAGGAGCAACTAATGAAAAACTGTTTTTT. The V gene is TRBV20-1, the J gene TRBJ1-4; D not certain. CDR3 length equals 15 residues. With 0 bases removed from V and 0 bases from J, the gap between germline ends came to 8 bases. Looked up from germline, CDR1 is DFQATT and CDR2 is SNEGSKA (reference sequence).